The 14 T cell receptor beta chains below come from one sample, sequenced in a study of OX40 agonist ivuxolimab in advanced cancers. The method was immunoSEQ multiplex PCR; TCRdb's version includes in-frame clones alone and lacks a portion of them. Among approximately 70,000 clones listed, about 91% were seen once. The material sequenced was CD4+ or CD8+ T cells sorted from blood, taken in a trial of the OX40 agonist ivuxolimab. The origin of the receptors is an adult with an advanced solid tumor such as melanoma, head and neck, liver or kidney cancer.

The gene calls are TRBV6-6 and TRBJ1-2, with a weak D call TRBD1 (5 bases). V was trimmed by 6 bases and J by 2 bases, leaving 19 bases between them. This CDR3 spans 16 amino acids. From germline, CDR1 is MNHNY and CDR2 SVGAGI (reference sequence). The CDR3, as DNA: TGTGCCAGCAGCCCGACACCTTCAGGGTTAAACTATGGCTACACCTTC. This gives the protein CASSPTPSGLNYGYTF.

This chain joins TRBV18 and TRBJ2-5; TRBD1 matches at 8 bases. The junction had 3 bases not matched to a gene; V was cut back by 5 bases and J by 7 bases. In germline, CDR1 is KGHSH, CDR2 LQKENI. The CDR3 consists of 12 residues. The CDR3 DNA sequence: TGTGCCAGCTCAGAAGACAGGGGGACCCAGTACTTC. Translation gives CASSEDRGTQYF.

This rearrangement joins TRBV2 to TRBJ2-3; 10 bases are shared with TRBD2. J gave up 3 bases and V 6 bases, and 3 bases lay outside the gene matches. The CDR3 spans 14 residues. The germline gives CDR1 SNHLY, CDR2 FYNNEI. CDR3 DNA sequence: TGTGCCAGCAGAGTGACTAGCGGGACAGATACGCAGTATTTT. It translates to CASRVTSGTDTQYF.

The V gene is TRBV9, the J gene TRBJ1-1, with no clear D. This CDR3 is 13 amino acids long. The ends were cut back, 0 bases at V and 0 bases at J, with 3 bases in the middle. Per the germline V gene, CDR1 is SGDLS and CDR2 is YYNGEE. The CDR3 region is CASSVDMNTEAFF. CDR3 bases: TGTGCCAGCAGCGTAGACATGAACACTGAAGCTTTCTTT.

This chain links TRBV14 with TRBJ1-2; the match to TRBD1 covers 11 bases. V was pared by 2 bases and J by 6 bases, with 5 bases of the junction left unmatched. The CDR3 is 15 amino acids. Germline V gene lookup returns CDR1 SGHDN and CDR2 FVKESK. Here the CDR3 reads CASSQWRTGGDGYTF. The CDR3 DNA reads TGTGCCAGCAGCCAATGGAGGACAGGGGGCGATGGCTACACCTTC.

The J gene is TRBJ2-6, the V gene TRBV5-4; no definite D call. Trimming left V 4 bases short and J 2 bases short, with 4 bases between. The CDR3 totals 13 residues. Looked up from germline, CDR1 is SGHNT and CDR2 is YYREEE (reference sequence). CDR3 nucleotide sequence: TGTGCCAGCAGCCGCCCTGGGGCCAACGTCCTGACTTTC. Its translation is CASSRPGANVLTF.

J is TRBJ1-2 and V is TRBV7-9; D unclear. The V gene's germline CDR1 is SEHNR and CDR2 FQNEAQ (reference sequence). The CDR3 extends over 11 amino acids. The ends were cut back, 5 bases at V and 3 bases at J, with 4 bases in the middle. The CDR3 loop is CASSPDYGYTF. The CDR3 nucleotides are TGTGCCAGCAGCCCGGACTATGGCTACACCTTC.

The V gene is TRBV6-5, the J gene TRBJ2-6; D is ambiguous. CDR1 MNHEY and CDR2 SVGAGI come from the germline V gene. The germline V and J ends were trimmed by 8 bases and 2 bases, with 7 bases remaining between them. The CDR3 covers 13 residues. The CDR3 sequence is CASRRAGANVLTF. The CDR3 DNA follows: TGTGCCAGCCGAAGGGCTGGGGCCAACGTCCTGACTTTC.

V usage is TRBV19 and J usage is TRBJ2-7; weak D call: TRBD1 (5 bases). Germline CDR1 reads LNHDA; CDR2 reads SQIVND (reference sequence). The CDR3 extends over 13 amino acids. V lost 5 bases, J lost 1 base, and 9 bases lay in between. CDR3 sequence reads: CASSLTGSYEQYF. CDR3 nucleotides: TGTGCCAGTAGTTTAACAGGTTCCTACGAGCAGTACTTC.

The sample holds one count of this clone. V usage is TRBV5-1 and J usage is TRBJ2-5; D remains unclear. The CDR3 consists of 11 residues. The ends were cut back, 0 bases at V and 5 bases at J, with 2 bases in the middle. Germline assignment: CDR1 SGHRS and CDR2 YFSETQ. For the CDR3, the DNA is TGCGCCAGCAGCTTGGCGGAGACCCAGTACTTC. This encodes CASSLAETQYF.

J is TRBJ1-1 and V is TRBV19; weak D call: TRBD1 (6 bases). The CDR3 sequence is 13 residues long. V lost 5 bases and J 6 bases, leaving 13 bases between the germline ends. Per the germline V gene, CDR1 is LNHDA and CDR2 is SQIVND (reference sequence). CDR3 coding DNA: TGTGCCAGTAGTTCTCAACAGGGTTCTGAAGCTTTCTTT. It specifies CASSSQQGSEAFF.

The rearrangement joins TRBV5-1 to TRBJ2-1, with D unclear. Germline values: CDR1 SGHRS, CDR2 YFSETQ. Trimming took 4 bases from V and 5 from J, leaving 13 bases between them. This CDR3 is 14 amino acids long. In nucleotides, the CDR3 is TGCGCCAGCAGCCTCCAAGGAATTGACAATGAGCAGTTCTTC. It codes for CASSLQGIDNEQFF.

The CDR3 sequence is CASSPRPGALETQYF. CDR3 DNA sequence: TGTGCCAGCAGCCCCCGGCCCGGGGCATTGGAGACCCAGTACTTC. The chain carries TRBV7-2 and TRBJ2-5; D might be TRBD1 or TRBD2, each matching 5 bases. The CDR3 has 15 residues. V gave up 5 bases and J gave up 5 bases, with 18 bases separating them. Germline CDR1 and CDR2: SGHTA and FQGNSA. Full variable domain (rest looked up from reference TRBV7-2 and TRBJ2-5): GAGVSQSPSNKVTEKGKDVELRCDPISGHTALYWYRQSLGQGLEFLIYFQGNSAPDKSGLPSDRFSAERTGGSVSTLTIQRTQQEDSAVYLCASSPRPGALETQYFGPGTRLLVL.

The chain combines TRBV4-1 with TRBJ1-1; 8 bases fit TRBD1. Per the germline V gene, CDR1 is MGHRA and CDR2 is YSYEKL. This CDR3 has 15 amino acids. V was clipped by 4 bases and J by 5 bases; unmatched bases: 9. This CDR3 reads CASSPGDRGGTEAFF. The CDR3 DNA reads TGCGCCAGCAGCCCAGGAGACAGGGGAGGGACTGAAGCTTTCTTT.